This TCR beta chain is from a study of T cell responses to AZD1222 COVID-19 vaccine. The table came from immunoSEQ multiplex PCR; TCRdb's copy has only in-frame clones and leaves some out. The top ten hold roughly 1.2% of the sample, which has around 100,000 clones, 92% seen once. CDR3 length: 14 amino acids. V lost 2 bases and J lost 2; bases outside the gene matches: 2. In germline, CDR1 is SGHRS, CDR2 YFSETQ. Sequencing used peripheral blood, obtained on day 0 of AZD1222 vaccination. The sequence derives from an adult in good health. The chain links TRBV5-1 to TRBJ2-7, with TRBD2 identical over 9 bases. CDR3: CASSFSGRAYEQYF. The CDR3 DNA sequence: TGCGCCAGCAGCTTTAGCGGGAGAGCCTACGAGCAGTACTTC. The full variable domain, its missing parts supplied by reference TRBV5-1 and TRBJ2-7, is KAGVTQTPRYLIKTRGQQVTLSCSPISGHRSVSWYQQTPGQGLQFLFEYFSETQRNKGNFPGRFSGRQFSNSRSEMNVSTLELGDSALYLCASSFSGRAYEQYFGPGTRLTVT.